This TCR beta chain derives from a study of control samples from healthy donors and cancer patients. Germline lookup yields CDR1 SGHRS and CDR2 YFSETQ. The CDR3 is 14 amino acids. The V end was cut by 0 bases, the J end by 2 bases, with 7 bases between. A remark on this clone: Different DNA sequences within this sample yield the same CDR3.

Sequencing was performed with immunoSEQ multiplex PCR; in TCRdb, only in-frame clones are kept and a portion is missing. This table has 100,000 to 150,000 clones, 87% appearing once. This receptor was taken from a man aged 55 to 70 in good health. Input material: blood. This chain links TRBV5-1 with TRBJ2-3; D might be TRBD1 or TRBD2, each matching 5 bases. The CDR3 here is CASSLGGPTDTQYF. Written as DNA, the CDR3 is TGCGCCAGCAGCTTGGGGGGACCCACAGATACGCAGTATTTT.